This TCR beta chain was identified during a study of blood T cell repertoires in COVID-19. The CDR3 is 13 amino acids. Germline CDR1 SGHTA, CDR2 FQGNSA. Trimming left V 1 base short and J 3 bases short, with 7 bases between. Repertoires were generated with immunoSEQ multiplex PCR, while TCRdb's copy carries only in-frame clones and drops some. This table has around 250,000 clones, around nine tenths appearing once. This clone was picked up a small number of times. Other nucleotide sequences in the sample specify the same CDR3. The chain recombines TRBV7-2 with TRBJ2-7; D unresolved. The sequencing sample was made of peripheral blood. The origin of this receptor is a woman in her 70s with active or convalescent COVID-19. The chain's CDR3 is CASSLDPGYEQYF. In nucleotides, the CDR3 is TGTGCCAGCAGCTTAGACCCGGGCTACGAGCAGTACTTC.